This T cell receptor beta chain derives from a study of blood T cells in healthy people across ages (dated by TCRdb to about 2015). In the study overall: In model experiments, roughly one uniquely barcoded TCR beta cDNA molecule per two T cells was captured by template switching. Age-related changes in TCR beta repertoire diversity were measured in the study by deep sequencing normalized with unique cDNA molecular identifiers. The donors were split into four age groups: young (average around 17 years), middle-aged (about 40), aged (more than 60) and long-lived (under 85). The study analyzed two additional independent replicas of 1 million unique cDNA reads from the same blood draw for two donors, one aged 18 to 30 and one aged 80 or older.

Compared with germline, V lacks 0 bases and J lacks 3 bases; bases without a gene match: 5. CDR3 length: 18 amino acids, cysteine to phenylalanine. Only the CDR3 part of the read is kept: 54 bases, read in frame from the first base. The germline V gene sets CDR1 to MNHEY and CDR2 to SVGAGI. The library was obtained by 5' RACE. The instrument was an Illumina HiSeq 2500. A second PCR of roughly 7 to 12 cycles was run with a J-beta primer mix and a sample-barcoded 5' primer. A unique molecular identifier was introduced onto each TCR beta cDNA molecule by a template-switch 5' adaptor carrying 12 random nucleotides. At least 3 million CDR3-containing paired-end reads were obtained from each sample. First-strand cDNA synthesis was performed from all RNA using the Mint cDNA synthesis kit, with priming by a TRBC-specific oligonucleotide. Following uracil-DNA glycosylase treatment, a first 18-cycle PCR with universal primers M1SS and BC2_uni_R was performed on all cDNA. Regarding the original processing steps: For normalization, 1 million high-quality reads were randomly selected from each sample, with every read carrying a distinct molecular identifier. Instead of being binned into consensus sequences, reads that shared molecular identifiers were thrown out. MiTCR, with a Q25 quality threshold and the strictest error-elimination algorithm, was used for CDR3 identification, clonotype clustering and error correction. Lower-bound total TCR beta diversity was estimated with a nonparametric unseen species model using Euler transformation. The raw public reads went through TCRdb reprocessing: fastp at Q25, MiXCR clone calling, in-frame beta chains kept. When rows share a CDR3 protein, they turn into one entry using the most common DNA and genes. TCRdb assigned the V and J calls; the authors' analysis was not used. This sample lists around 1,000,000 distinct CDR3 sequences; 20% to 25% were detected once. The top ten clones comprise approximately 0.75% of the sample.

The 39 donors, aged about 6 to 100 years, were systemically healthy Caucasian individuals from Russia. Each donor gave roughly 11 milliliters of peripheral blood, drawn into EDTA-treated Vacutainer tubes. Ficoll-Paque density-gradient centrifugation was used to isolate PBMCs, with at least 7 million obtained per sample. Trizol reagent was used to extract total RNA from PBMCs, with at least 6 micrograms per sample. For every donor, an aliquot of PBMCs went through flow cytometry to measure the percentages of naive CD45RAhigh/CD27high T cells. For this clonotype: Its cognate antigen has yet to be identified. Within one base of it there is no much larger clone, and no base qualities were kept.

General conclusions and limits of the study: Total diversity estimates from one million sequenced T cells were considered lower bounds and underestimates. Bulk unsorted PBMC profiling prevented conclusive comparison of naive and antigen-experienced compartments. Donor CMV infection status was unknown, potentially confounding age-related changes in expanded clonotypes. As age increased, observed TCR beta diversity per million T cells dropped in a roughly linear way, and a significant reduction was already evident by age 40. Observed TCR beta diversity correlated strongly with the percentage of naive T cells measured by flow cytometry. The long-lived group showed more naive CD4+ T cells, fewer expanded clones and increased TCR diversity than the aged group, suggesting age selection.

This sample was shared with a second study, whose subject was T cells of mothers and their children. As the second publication notes: The donors were nine systemically healthy Caucasian individuals, made up of three mothers and their six children. cDNA synthesis used all of the extracted RNA, with around 1.6 ug of RNA in each 15 ul reaction. In the second PCR, the M1S primer added sample barcodes and 2-4 random nucleotides. More than 8.5 million TCR beta CDR3 reads were obtained from each mother, and 2.5 million to 3.5 million reads were obtained from each child. Thymic selection similarly shapes TCR recombination output in related and unrelated pairs, with minor effect from inherited differences. Normalized repertoire overlap was always found to be slightly, but never significantly, higher in related mother-child pairs than in unrelated mother-child pairs. No persistent microchimeric T cell clones were found, with a detection sensitivity of roughly 92 clones per million clonotypes. The study used deep NGS to compare TCR beta repertoires of mothers and children, seeking features distinguishing related mother-child pairs from unrelated individuals. Mothers averaged roughly 40 +/- 4 years of age and children averaged about 10 +/- 4 years. After adapters were ligated using NEBNext reagents, the libraries underwent 100+100 nt paired-end sequencing on an Illumina HiSeq 2000. To prevent cross-contamination, the mother and child libraries were prepared one month apart and sequenced in separate runs. Between roughly 450,000 and 2,000,000 distinct TCR beta clonotypes were identified per donor. Naive TCR beta clonotypes were estimated from low-frequency clonotypes matched to each donor's FACS-determined naive share, without sorting.

Sequenced sample: blood. This chain joins TRBV6-5 to TRBJ1-4; 12 of the junction bases match TRBD1. The TCR comes from a girl between 2 and 10 years old in good health. The nucleotide sequence reads as follows: TGTGCCAGCAGTTACTCGAGGGGACAGGGGGCCGCTAATGAAAAACTGTTTTTT. Translated, it gives CASSYSRGQGAANEKLFF.